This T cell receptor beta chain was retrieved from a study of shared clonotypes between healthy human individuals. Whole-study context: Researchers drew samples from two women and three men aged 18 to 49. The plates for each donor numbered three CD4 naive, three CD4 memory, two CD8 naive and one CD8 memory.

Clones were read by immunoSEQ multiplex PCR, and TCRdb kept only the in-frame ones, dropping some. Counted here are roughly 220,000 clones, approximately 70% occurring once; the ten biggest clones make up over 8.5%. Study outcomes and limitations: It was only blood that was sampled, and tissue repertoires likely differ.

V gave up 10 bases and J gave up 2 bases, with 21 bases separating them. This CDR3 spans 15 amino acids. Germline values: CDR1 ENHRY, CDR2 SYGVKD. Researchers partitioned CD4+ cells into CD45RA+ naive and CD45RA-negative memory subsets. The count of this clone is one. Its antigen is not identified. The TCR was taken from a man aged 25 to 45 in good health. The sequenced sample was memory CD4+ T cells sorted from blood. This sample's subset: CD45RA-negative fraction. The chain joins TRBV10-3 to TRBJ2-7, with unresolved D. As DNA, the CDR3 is TGTGCCACCAGAGACACGGCAATATCGACCTACGAGCAGTACTTC. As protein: CATRDTAISTYEQYF.